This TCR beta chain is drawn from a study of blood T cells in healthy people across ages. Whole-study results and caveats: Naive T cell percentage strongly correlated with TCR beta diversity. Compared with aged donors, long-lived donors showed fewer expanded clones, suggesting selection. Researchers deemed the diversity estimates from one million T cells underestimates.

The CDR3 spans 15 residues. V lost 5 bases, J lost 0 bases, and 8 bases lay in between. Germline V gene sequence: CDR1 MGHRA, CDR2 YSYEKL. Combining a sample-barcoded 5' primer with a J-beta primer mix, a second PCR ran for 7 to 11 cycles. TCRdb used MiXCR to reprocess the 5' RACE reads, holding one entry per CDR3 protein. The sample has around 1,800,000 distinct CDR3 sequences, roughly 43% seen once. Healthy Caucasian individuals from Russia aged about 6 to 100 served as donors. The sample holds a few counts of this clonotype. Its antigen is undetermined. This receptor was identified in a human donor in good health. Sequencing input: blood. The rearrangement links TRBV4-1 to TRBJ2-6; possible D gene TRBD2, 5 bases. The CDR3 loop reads CASSGLFSGANVLTF. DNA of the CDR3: TGCGCCAGCAGCGGACTGTTCTCTGGGGCCAACGTCCTGACTTTC.